This is a list of T cell receptor beta chains from one sample in a study of cytomegalovirus exposure and HLA in healthy donors. Sequenced by immunoSEQ multiplex PCR; TCRdb stores in-frame clones only, minus some. The sample has 180,000 or so clones; 75% to 80% are singletons. The sequenced material came from PBMCs. All receptors derive from a man over 45 in good health and CMV-seropositive. The CDR3 runs from the conserved cysteine through the conserved F or W. Some rows have no size entry. The others give once, few or many, or a class for an expanded clone.

size | V | CDR3
few | TRBV9 | CASSGSRASYGYTF
- | TRBV18 | CASSLTDTSNQPQHF
few | TRBV27 | CASSRGTTEAFF
- | TRBV18 | CASSGLRPQETQYF
once | TRBV5-5 | CASSLVGTPLRETQYF
few | TRBV18 | CASSPEGNIQYF
- | TRBV7-6 | CASSPSGQGSNQPQHF
few | TRBV14 | CASSQQFLNTEAFF
- | TRBV28 | CASSPLLAGGRETQYF
- | TRBV7-2 | CASSLAGGIYNEQFF
- | TRBV5-4 | CASSLGQGAADTQYF
- | TRBV28 | CASTGQSERYYGYTF
once | TRBV10-2 | CASSASGQGETQYF
once | TRBV5-1 | CASSLSRDIPHYGYTF
- | TRBV7-6 | CASSPNYNEQFF
once | TRBV6-6 | CASSYEGNNQPQHF
- | TRBV7-2 | CASSLEQERGNQPQHF
- | TRBV19 | CASMDRSSYNEQFF
- | TRBV28 | CASCVGGGNSPLHF
- | TRBV7-6 | CASSLLAGGTDTQYF
few | TRBV6-6 | CASRPLQGAGGYTF